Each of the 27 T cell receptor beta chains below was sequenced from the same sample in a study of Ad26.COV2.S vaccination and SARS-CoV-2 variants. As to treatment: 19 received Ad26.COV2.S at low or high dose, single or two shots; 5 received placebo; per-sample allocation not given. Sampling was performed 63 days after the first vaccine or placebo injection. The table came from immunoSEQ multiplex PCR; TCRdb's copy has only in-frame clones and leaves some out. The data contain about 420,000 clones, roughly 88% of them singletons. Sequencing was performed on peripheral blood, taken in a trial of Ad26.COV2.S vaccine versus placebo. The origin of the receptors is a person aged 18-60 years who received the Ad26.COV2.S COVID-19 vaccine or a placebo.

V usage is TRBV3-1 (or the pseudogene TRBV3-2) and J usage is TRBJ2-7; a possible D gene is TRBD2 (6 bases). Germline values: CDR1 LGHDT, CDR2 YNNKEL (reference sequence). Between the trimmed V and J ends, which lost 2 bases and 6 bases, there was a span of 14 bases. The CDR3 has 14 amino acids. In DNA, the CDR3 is TGTGCCAGCAGCCAAACCCCCGTGGGGGGCGAGCAGTACTTC. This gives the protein CASSQTPVGGEQYF.

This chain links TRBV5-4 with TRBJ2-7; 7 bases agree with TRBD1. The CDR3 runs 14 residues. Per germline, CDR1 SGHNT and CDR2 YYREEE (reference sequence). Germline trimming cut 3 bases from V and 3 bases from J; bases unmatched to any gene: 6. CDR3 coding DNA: TGTGCCAGCAGCTACGGGACAGTAGGCTACGAGCAGTACTTC. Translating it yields CASSYGTVGYEQYF.

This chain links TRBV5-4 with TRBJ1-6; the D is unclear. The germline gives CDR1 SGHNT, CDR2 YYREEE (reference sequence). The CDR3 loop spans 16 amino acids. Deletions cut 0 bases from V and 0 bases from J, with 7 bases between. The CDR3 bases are TGTGCCAGCAGCTTGGATGGCAACTCCTATAATTCACCCCTCCACTTT. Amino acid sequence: CASSLDGNSYNSPLHF.

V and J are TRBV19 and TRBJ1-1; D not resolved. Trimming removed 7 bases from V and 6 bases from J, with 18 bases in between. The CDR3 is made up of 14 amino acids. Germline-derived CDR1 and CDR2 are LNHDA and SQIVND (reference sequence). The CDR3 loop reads CASTPTLREPEAFF. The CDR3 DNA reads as TGTGCCAGTACCCCAACTCTGCGGGAGCCTGAAGCTTTCTTT.

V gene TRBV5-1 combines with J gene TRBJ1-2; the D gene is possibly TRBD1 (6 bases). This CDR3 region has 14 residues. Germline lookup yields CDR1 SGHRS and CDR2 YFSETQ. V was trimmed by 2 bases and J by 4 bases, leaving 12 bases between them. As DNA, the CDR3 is TGCGCCAGCAGCTTTGAGAGGGGGACCTATGGCTACACCTTC. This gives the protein CASSFERGTYGYTF. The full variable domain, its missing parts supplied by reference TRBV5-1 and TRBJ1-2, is KAGVTQTPRYLIKTRGQQVTLSCSPISGHRSVSWYQQTPGQGLQFLFEYFSETQRNKGNFPGRFSGRQFSNSRSEMNVSTLELGDSALYLCASSFERGTYGYTFGSGTRLTVV.

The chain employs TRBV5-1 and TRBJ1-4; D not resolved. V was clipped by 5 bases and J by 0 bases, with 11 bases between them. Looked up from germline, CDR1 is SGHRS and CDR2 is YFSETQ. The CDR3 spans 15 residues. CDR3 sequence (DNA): TGCGCCAGCAGTAGGGCGGCTTCAACTAATGAAAAACTGTTTTTT. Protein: CASSRAASTNEKLFF.

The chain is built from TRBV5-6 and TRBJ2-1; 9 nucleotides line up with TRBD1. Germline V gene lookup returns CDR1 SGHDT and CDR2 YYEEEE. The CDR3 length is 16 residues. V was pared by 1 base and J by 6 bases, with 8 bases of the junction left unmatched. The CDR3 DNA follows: TGTGCCAGCAGCTTGAGGACTGGGACAGGGCCCAATGAGCAGTTCTTC. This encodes CASSLRTGTGPNEQFF.

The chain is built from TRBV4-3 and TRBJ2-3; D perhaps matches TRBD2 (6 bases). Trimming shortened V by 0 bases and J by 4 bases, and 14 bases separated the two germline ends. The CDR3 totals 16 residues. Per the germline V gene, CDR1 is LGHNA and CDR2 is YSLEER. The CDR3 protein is CASSQEPAGGADTQYF. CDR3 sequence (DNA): TGCGCCAGCAGCCAAGAGCCGGCCGGGGGAGCAGATACGCAGTATTTT.

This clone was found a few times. As DNA, the CDR3 is TGCGCCAGCAGCCAAGACCCAACCGGACAGGGCGTTTCCTACGAGCAGTACTTC. Encoded protein: CASSQDPTGQGVSYEQYF. The chain links TRBV4-1 to TRBJ2-7; TRBD1 aligns across 8 bases. Losses at the gene ends were 0 bases for V and 1 base for J; bases not matched to a gene: 11. Germline loops: CDR1 MGHRA, CDR2 YSYEKL. CDR3 length: 18 amino acids.

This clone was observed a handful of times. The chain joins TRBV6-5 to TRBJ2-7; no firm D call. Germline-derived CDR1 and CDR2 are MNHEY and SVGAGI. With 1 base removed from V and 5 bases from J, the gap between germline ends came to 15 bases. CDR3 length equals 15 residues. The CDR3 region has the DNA TGTGCCAGCAGTTACTACCGGTCGCCCCTGAACGAGCAGTACTTC. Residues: CASSYYRSPLNEQYF.

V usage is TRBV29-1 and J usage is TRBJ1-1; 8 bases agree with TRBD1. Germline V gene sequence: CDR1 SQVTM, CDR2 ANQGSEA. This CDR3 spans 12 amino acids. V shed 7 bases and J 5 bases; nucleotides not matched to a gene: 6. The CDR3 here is CSGDRHETEAFF. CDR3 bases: TGCAGCGGGGACAGGCATGAAACTGAAGCTTTCTTT.

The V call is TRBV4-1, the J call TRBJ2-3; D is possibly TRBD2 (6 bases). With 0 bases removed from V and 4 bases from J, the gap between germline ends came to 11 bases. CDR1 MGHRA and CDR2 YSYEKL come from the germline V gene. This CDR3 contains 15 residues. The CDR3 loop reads CASSQDPGESDTQYF. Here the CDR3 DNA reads TGCGCCAGCAGCCAAGATCCGGGGGAATCAGATACGCAGTATTTT.

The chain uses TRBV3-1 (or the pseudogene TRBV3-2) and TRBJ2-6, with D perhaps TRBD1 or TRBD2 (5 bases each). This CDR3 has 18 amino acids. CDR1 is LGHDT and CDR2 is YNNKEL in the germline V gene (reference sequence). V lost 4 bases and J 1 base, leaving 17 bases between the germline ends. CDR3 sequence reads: CASSPTGTAASGANVLTF. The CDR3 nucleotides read TGTGCCAGCAGCCCGACCGGGACCGCGGCGTCTGGGGCCAACGTCCTGACTTTC.

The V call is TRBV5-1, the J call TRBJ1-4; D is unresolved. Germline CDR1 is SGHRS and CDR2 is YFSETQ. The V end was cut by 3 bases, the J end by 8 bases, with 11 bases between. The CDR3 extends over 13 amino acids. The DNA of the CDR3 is TGCGCCAGCAGCTCGGTGGATGGGGAAAAACTGTTTTTT. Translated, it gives CASSSVDGEKLFF.

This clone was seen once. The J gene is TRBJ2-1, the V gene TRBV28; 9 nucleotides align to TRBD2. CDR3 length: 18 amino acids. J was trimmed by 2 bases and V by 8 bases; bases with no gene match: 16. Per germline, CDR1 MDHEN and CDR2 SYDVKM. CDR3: CASFSQGQRGAAYNEQFF. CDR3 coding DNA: TGTGCCAGCTTTTCTCAGGGGCAGCGGGGGGCCGCCTACAATGAGCAGTTCTTC.

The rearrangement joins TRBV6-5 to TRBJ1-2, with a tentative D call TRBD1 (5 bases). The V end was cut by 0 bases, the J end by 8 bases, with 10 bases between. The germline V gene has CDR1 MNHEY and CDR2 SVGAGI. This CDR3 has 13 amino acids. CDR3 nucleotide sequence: TGTGCCAGCAGTTACTCGGGGGACTTGGGCTACACCTTC. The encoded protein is CASSYSGDLGYTF.

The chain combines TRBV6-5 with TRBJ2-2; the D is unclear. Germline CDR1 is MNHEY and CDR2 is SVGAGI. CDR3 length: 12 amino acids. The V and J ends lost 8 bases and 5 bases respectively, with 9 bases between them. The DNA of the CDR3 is TGTGCCAGCTCCGGTGGGACCGGGGAGCTGTTTTTT. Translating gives CASSGGTGELFF.

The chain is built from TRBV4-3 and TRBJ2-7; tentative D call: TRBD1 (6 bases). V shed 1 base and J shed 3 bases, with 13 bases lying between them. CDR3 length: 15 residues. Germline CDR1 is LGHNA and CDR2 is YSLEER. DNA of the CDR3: TGCGCCAGCAGCCAAGGTCGGGACACGATCTACGAGCAGTACTTC. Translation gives CASSQGRDTIYEQYF.

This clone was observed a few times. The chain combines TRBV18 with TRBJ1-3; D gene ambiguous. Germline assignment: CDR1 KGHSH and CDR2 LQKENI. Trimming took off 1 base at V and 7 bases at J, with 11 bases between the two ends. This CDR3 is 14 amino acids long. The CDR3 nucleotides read TGTGCCAGCTCACCACTCGAAAGGAGGAACACCATATATTTT. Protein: CASSPLERRNTIYF. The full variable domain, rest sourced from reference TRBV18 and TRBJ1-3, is NAGVMQNPRHLVRRRGQEARLRCSPMKGHSHVYWYRQLPEEGLKFMVYLQKENIIDESGMPKERFSAEFPKEGPSILRIQQVVRGDSAAYFCASSPLERRNTIYFGEGSWLTVV.

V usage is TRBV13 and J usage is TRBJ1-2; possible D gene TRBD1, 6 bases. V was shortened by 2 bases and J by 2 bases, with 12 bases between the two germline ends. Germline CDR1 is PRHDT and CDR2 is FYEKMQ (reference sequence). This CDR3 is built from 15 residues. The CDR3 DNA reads TGTGCCAGCAGCTTAATAGCCGGGACAAACTATGGCTACACCTTC. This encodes CASSLIAGTNYGYTF.

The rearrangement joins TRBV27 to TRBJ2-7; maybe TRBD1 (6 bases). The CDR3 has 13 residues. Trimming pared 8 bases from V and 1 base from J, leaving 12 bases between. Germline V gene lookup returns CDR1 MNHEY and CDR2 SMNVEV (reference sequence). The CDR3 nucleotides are TGTGCCAGCGGTCTAGGGGGTTCCTACGAGCAGTACTTC. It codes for CASGLGGSYEQYF.

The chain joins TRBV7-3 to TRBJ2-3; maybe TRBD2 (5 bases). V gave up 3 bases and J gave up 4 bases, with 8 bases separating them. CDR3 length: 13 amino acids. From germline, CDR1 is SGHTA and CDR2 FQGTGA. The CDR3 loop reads CASSFEGSDTQYF. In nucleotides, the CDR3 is TGTGCCAGCAGCTTTGAGGGATCAGATACGCAGTATTTT.

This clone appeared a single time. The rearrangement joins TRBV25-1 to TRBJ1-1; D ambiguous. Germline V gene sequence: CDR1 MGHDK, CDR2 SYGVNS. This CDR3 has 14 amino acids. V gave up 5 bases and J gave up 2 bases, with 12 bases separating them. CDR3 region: CASSHPGINTEAFF. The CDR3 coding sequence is TGTGCCAGCAGTCATCCGGGAATTAACACTGAAGCTTTCTTT.

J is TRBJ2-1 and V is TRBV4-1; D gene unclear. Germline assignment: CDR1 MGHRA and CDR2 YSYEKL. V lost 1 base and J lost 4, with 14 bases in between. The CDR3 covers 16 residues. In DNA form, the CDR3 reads TGCGCCAGCAGCCAAGGACATCCCTCCGCGTACAATGAGCAGTTCTTC. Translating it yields CASSQGHPSAYNEQFF.

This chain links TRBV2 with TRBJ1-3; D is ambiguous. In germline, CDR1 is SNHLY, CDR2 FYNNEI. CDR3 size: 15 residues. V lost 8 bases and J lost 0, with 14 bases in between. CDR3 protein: CASLAAAGSGNTIYF. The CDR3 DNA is TGTGCCAGCCTCGCCGCGGCGGGCTCTGGAAACACCATATATTTT.

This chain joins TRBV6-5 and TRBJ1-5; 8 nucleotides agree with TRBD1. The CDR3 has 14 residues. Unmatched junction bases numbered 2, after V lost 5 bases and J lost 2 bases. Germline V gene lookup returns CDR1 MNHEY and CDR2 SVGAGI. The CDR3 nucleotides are TGTGCCAGCAGTCCGGGACAGGGCAATCAGCCCCAGCATTTT. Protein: CASSPGQGNQPQHF.

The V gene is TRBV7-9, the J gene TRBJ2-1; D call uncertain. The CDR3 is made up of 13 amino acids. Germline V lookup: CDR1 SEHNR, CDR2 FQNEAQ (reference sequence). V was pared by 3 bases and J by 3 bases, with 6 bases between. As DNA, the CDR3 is TGTGCCAGCAGCTTCGGATTCTACAATGAGCAGTTCTTC. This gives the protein CASSFGFYNEQFF. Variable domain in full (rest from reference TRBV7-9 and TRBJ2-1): DTGVSQNPRHKITKRGQNVTFRCDPISEHNRLYWYRQTLGQGPEFLTYFQNEAQLEKSRLLSDRFSAERPKGSFSTLEIQRTEQGDSAMYLCASSFGFYNEQFFGPGTRLTVL.